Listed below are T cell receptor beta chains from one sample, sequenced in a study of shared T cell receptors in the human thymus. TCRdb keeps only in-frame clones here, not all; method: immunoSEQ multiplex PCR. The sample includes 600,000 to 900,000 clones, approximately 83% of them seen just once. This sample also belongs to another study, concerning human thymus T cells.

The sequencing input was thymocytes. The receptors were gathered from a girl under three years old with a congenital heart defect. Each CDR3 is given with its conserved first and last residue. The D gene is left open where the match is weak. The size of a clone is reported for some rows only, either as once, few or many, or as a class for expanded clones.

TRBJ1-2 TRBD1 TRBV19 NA CASSIESGQGILNYGYTF TGTGCCAGTAGTATCGAATCGGGACAGGGAATACTGAACTATGGCTACACCTTC
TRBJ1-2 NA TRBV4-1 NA CASSPGLGFYGYTF TGCGCCAGCAGTCCGGGGTTGGGGTTTTATGGCTACACCTTC
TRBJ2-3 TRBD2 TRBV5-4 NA CASSLKGLAGGPDTQYF TGTGCCAGCAGCCTAAAGGGACTAGCGGGGGGGCCAGATACGCAGTATTTT
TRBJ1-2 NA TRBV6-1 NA CASRRVGRYNYGYTF TGTGCCAGCAGGAGGGTGGGCAGATATAACTATGGCTACACCTTC
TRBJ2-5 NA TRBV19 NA CASTSDSQETQYF TGTGCCAGTACCTCGGACTCCCAAGAGACCCAGTACTTC
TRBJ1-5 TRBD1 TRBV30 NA CAFLERESGGPQHF TGTGCCTTCCTTGAAAGGGAGTCAGGGGGCCCCCAGCATTTT
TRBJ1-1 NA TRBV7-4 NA CASSPTAAPGAFF TGTGCCAGCAGCCCCACAGCTGCCCCAGGGGCTTTCTTT
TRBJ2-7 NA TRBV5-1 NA CASSCGQSYEQYF TGCGCCAGCAGCTGCGGACAGAGCTACGAGCAGTACTTC
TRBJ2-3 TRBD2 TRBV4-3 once CASSQDSSGGYTDTQYF TGCGCCAGCAGCCAAGATTCCAGCGGGGGGTACACAGATACGCAGTATTTT
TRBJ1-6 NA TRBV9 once CASSVALGGRNSPLHF TGTGCCAGCAGCGTAGCCCTAGGCGGGCGGAATTCACCCCTCCACTTT
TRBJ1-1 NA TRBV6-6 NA CASSPGIFTEAFF TGTGCCAGCAGCCCCGGGATATTCACTGAAGCTTTCTTT
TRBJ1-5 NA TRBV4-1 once CASSQLVVGRDRNQPQHF TGCGCCAGCAGCCAACTGGTCGTCGGCAGGGATCGCAATCAGCCCCAGCATTTT
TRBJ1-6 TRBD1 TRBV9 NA CASTEDRGNTPLHF TGTGCCAGCACCGAAGACAGGGGAAACACACCCCTCCACTTT
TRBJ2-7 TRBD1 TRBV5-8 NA CASSAGTETYEQYF TGTGCCAGCAGCGCCGGGACAGAGACCTACGAGCAGTACTTC
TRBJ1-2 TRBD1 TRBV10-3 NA CAISESHPGQGLFSGYTF TGTGCCATCAGTGAGTCGCATCCGGGACAGGGGTTGTTTTCTGGCTACACCTTC
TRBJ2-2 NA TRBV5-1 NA CASSLFNPGSNTGELFF TGCGCCAGCAGCTTGTTTAATCCAGGATCGAACACCGGGGAGCTGTTTTTT